In this sample, the clone carrying this T cell receptor (beta chain) turned up many times. Its target is unknown. The data belong to a study of T cells in Graves' hyperthyroidism and ophthalmopathy. Overall study: Peripheral blood specimens were obtained at initial diagnosis, prior to any treatment.

Trimming shortened V by 6 bases and J by 2 bases, and 8 bases separated the two germline ends. Germline loops: CDR1 DFQATT, CDR2 SNEGSKA (reference sequence). The CDR3 is 11 residues long. Regions amplified from RNA transcripts were the TCR beta CDR3 regions. A first-round RT-PCR of the TCR CDR3 used the HTBI primer set. TCRdb redid the calling of the multiplex PCR reads with MiXCR, one entry per CDR3 protein. The sample lists 500,000 to 750,000 distinct CDR3 sequences, 15% to 17% occurring once. Each diagnosis was grounded in clinical symptoms, serum thyroxine and TRAb, thyroid ultrasound, and orbital computed tomography. Study outcomes and limitations: The model's output predicted ophthalmopathy at a median of approximately 6.5 months prior to onset. In the blood, most expanded thyroid clonotypes above 0.001 appeared as well.

The sequenced sample was blood. The chain employs TRBV20-1 and TRBJ2-7, with D perhaps TRBD2 (5 bases). This TCR derives from a woman aged 25 to 39 with Graves' hyperthyroidism. The CDR3 DNA follows: TGCAGTGCCCCGGGAACCTACGAGCAGTACTTC. This sequence encodes CSAPGTYEQYF.